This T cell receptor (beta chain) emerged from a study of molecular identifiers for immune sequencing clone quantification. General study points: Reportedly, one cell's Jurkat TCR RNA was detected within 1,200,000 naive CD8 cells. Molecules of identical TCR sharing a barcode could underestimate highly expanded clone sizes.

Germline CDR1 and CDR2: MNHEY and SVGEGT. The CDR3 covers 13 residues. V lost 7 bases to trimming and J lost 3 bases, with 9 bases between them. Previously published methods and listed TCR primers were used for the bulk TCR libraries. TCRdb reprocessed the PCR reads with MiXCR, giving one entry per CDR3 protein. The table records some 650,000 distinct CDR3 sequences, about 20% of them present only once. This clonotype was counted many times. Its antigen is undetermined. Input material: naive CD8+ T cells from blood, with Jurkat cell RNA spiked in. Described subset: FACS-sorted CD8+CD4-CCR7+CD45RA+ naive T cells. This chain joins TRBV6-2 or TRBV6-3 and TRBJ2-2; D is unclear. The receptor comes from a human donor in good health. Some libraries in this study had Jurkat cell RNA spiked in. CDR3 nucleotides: TGTGCCAGCACCCCTACATACACCGGGGAGCTGTTTTTT. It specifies CASTPTYTGELFF.